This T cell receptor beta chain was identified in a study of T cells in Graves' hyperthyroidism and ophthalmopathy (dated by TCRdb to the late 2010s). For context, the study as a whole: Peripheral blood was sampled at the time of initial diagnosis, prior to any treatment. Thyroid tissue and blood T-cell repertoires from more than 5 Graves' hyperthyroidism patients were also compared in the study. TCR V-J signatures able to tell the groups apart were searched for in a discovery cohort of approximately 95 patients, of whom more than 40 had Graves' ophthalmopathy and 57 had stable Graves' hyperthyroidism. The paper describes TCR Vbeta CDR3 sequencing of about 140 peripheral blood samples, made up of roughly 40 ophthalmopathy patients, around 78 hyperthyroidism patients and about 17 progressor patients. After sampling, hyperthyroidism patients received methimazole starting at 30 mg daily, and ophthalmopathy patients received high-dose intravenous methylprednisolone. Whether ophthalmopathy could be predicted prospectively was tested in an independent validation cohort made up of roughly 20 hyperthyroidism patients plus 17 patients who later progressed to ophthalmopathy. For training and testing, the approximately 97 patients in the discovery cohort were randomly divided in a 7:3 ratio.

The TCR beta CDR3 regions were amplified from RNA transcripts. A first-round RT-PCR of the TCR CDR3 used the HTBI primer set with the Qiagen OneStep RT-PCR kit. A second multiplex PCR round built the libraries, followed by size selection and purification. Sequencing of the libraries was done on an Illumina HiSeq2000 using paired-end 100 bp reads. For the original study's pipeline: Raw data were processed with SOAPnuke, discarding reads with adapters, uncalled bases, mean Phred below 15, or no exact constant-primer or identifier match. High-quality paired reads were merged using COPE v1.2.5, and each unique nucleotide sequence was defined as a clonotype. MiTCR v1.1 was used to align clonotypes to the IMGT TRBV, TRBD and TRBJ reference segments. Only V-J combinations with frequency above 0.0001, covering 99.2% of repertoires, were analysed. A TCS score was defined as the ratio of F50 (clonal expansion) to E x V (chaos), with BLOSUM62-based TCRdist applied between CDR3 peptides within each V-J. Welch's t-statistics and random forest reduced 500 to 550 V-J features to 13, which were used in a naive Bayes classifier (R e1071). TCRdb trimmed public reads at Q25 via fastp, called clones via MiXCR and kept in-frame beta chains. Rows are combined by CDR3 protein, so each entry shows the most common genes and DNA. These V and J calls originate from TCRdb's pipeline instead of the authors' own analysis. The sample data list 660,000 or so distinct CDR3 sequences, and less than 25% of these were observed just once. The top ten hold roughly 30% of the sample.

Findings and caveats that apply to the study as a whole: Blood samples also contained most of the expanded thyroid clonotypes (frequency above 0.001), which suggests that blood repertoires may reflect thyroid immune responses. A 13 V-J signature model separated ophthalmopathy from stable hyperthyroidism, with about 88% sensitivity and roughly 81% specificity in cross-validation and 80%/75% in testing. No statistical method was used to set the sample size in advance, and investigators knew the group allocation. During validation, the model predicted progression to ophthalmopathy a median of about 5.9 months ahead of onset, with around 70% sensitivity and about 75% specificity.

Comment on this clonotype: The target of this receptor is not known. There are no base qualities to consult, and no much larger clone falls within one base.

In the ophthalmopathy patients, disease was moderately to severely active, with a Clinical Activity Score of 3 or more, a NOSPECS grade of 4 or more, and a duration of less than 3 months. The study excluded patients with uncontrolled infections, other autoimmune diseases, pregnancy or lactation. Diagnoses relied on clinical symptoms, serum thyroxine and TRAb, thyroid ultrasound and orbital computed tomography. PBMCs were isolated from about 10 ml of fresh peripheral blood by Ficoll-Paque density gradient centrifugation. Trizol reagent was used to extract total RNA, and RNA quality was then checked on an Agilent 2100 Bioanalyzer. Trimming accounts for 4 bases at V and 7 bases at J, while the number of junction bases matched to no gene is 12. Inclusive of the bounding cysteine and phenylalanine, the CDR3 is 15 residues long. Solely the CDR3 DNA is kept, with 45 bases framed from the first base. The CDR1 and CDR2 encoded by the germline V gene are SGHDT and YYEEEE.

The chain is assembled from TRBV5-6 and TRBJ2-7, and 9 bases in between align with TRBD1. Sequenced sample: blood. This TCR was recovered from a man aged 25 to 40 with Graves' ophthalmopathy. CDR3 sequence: CASSPDGTGTLEQYF. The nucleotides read TGTGCCAGCAGCCCCGACGGGACAGGGACCTTGGAGCAGTACTTC.